Listed here are 18 T cell receptor beta chains from one sample, sequenced in a study of OX40 agonist ivuxolimab in advanced cancers. TCRdb's table, derived via immunoSEQ multiplex PCR, lists solely in-frame clones and lacks some. The sample includes 20,000 to 25,000 clones, 83% seen only once; the top ten take roughly 20%. Sequenced material: CD4+ or CD8+ T cells sorted from blood, taken in a trial of the OX40 agonist ivuxolimab. All receptors derive from an adult with an advanced solid tumor such as melanoma, head and neck, liver or kidney cancer.

This clone was counted a single time. V gene TRBV18 combines with J gene TRBJ2-7; D not resolved. Trimming pared 3 bases from V and 2 bases from J, leaving 14 bases between. The CDR3 runs to 15 residues. Germline V CDR1 and CDR2: KGHSH, LQKENI. The CDR3: CASSPNLDRPYEQYF. The CDR3 coding sequence is TGTGCCAGCTCACCGAATTTGGATCGCCCCTACGAGCAGTACTTC.

The chain recombines TRBV6-6 with TRBJ1-2, with D possibly being TRBD1 (5 bases). V gave up 0 bases and J gave up 8 bases, with 16 bases separating them. This CDR3 is built from 15 residues. The germline gives CDR1 MNHNY, CDR2 SVGAGI (reference sequence). In nucleotides, the CDR3 is TGTGCCAGCAGTTACTCGACCCGAAACCCAGGGGGCTACACCTTC. Protein product: CASSYSTRNPGGYTF.

This clone was seen only a few times. The J gene is TRBJ1-5, the V gene TRBV19; unclear D gene. CDR3 size: 13 residues. Germline V gene lookup returns CDR1 LNHDA and CDR2 SQIVND (reference sequence). The V end was cut by 3 bases, the J end by 4 bases, with 7 bases between. The CDR3 coding sequence is TGTGCCAGTAGTATGAATGCTAATCAGCCCCAGCATTTT. It translates to CASSMNANQPQHF.

The chain employs TRBV29-1 and TRBJ2-1; D unresolved. Trimming cost V 3 bases and J 3 bases, with 3 bases left between them. The CDR3 is 11 amino acids. Germline CDR1 is SQVTM and CDR2 is ANQGSEA. CDR3 amino acids: CSVELYNEQFF. The CDR3, as DNA: TGCAGCGTTGAGCTCTACAATGAGCAGTTCTTC.

The V and J genes are TRBV7-8 and TRBJ2-7; a weak D match, TRBD2 (7 bases). CDR1 and CDR2 from the germline V gene are SGHVS and FQNEAQ. Trimming pared 8 bases from V and 7 bases from J, leaving 18 bases between. The CDR3 has 13 residues. The CDR3 DNA sequence: TGTGCCAGCGGGGGGGGCCCGGCTGCGGAGCAGTACTTC. Translated: CASGGGPAAEQYF. Based on the CDR3 plus reference TRBV7-8 and TRBJ2-7, the full variable domain is GAGVSQSPRYKVAKRGQDVALRCDPISGHVSLFWYQQALGQGPEFLTYFQNEAQLDKSGLPSDRFFAERPEGSVSTLKIQRTQQEDSAVYLCASGGGPAAEQYFGPGTRLTVT.

The chain joins TRBV7-6 to TRBJ2-1, with 9 nucleotides matching TRBD2. With 5 bases clipped from V and 2 bases from J, the junction kept 4 bases outside the gene matches. The germline V gene encodes CDR1 SGHVS and CDR2 FNYEAQ. The CDR3 runs 15 residues. This CDR3 reads CASSPLAGPYNEQFF. The CDR3 region has the DNA TGTGCCAGCAGCCCCCTAGCGGGACCCTACAATGAGCAGTTCTTC.

This clone showed up just once. The chain joins TRBV27 to TRBJ1-2; D possibly corresponds to TRBD1 (5 bases). V was trimmed by 2 bases and J by 4 bases, leaving 17 bases between them. The CDR3 covers 16 residues. Germline V gene sequence: CDR1 MNHEY, CDR2 SMNVEV (reference sequence). The CDR3, as DNA: TGTGCCAGCAGTTTAAAGTCCCCGACAGCGACCTATGGCTACACCTTC. The encoded protein is CASSLKSPTATYGYTF.

The rearrangement links TRBV9 to TRBJ1-5; D unclear. Germline CDR1 SGDLS, CDR2 YYNGEE. There are 14 residues in the CDR3. V was trimmed by 0 bases and J by 2 bases, leaving 6 bases between them. The DNA of the CDR3 is TGTGCCAGCAGCGTAGACGGCGGCAATCAGCCCCAGCATTTT. It translates to CASSVDGGNQPQHF.

The V and J genes are TRBV27 and TRBJ1-5; the match to TRBD1 covers 10 bases. The CDR3 is 14 amino acids. The J segment lost 4 bases and the V segment lost 6 bases, leaving 3 bases of the junction unmatched. CDR1 is MNHEY and CDR2 is SMNVEV in the germline V gene (reference sequence). The CDR3, as DNA: TGTGCCAGCAGCCCGGGACAGGGGAATCAGCCCCAGCATTTT. As protein: CASSPGQGNQPQHF.

This clone was observed a handful of times. The chain has TRBV14 and TRBJ2-7, with 9 bases lining up with TRBD1. Per the germline V gene, CDR1 is SGHDN and CDR2 is FVKESK. This CDR3 region has 13 residues. The V gene end was trimmed by 2 bases and the J gene end by 6 bases; junction bases not matched to a gene: 2. The CDR3 sequence: CASSQRQGGEQYF. The DNA for the CDR3 is TGTGCCAGCAGCCAACGACAGGGGGGCGAGCAGTACTTC.

The J gene is TRBJ2-5, the V gene TRBV7-9, with D uncertain. The DNA end is more similar to TRBJ2-7, so the J call may be wrong. Germline assignment: CDR1 SEHNR and CDR2 FQNEAQ (reference sequence). The CDR3 consists of 13 residues. CDR3: CASSVTVYYEQYF. The CDR3 bases are TGTGCCAGCAGCGTAACGGTTTACTACGAGCAGTACTTC.

This chain joins TRBV5-6 and TRBJ1-1; D is undetermined. V shed 4 bases and J shed 0 bases, with 7 bases lying between them. This CDR3 comprises 13 residues. Germline CDR1 is SGHDT and CDR2 is YYEEEE. This chain's CDR3 is CASSGAVNTEAFF. The DNA of the CDR3 is TGTGCCAGCAGCGGAGCAGTGAACACTGAAGCTTTCTTT. The whole variable domain, filled in from reference TRBV5-6 and TRBJ1-1, reads DAGVTQSPTHLIKTRGQQVTLRCSPKSGHDTVSWYQQALGQGPQFIFQYYEEEERQRGNFPDRFSGHQFPNYSSELNVNALLLGDSALYLCASSGAVNTEAFFGQGTRLTVV.

The rearrangement uses TRBV27 and TRBJ2-7; D might be TRBD1 (6 bases). There are 14 residues in the CDR3. Germline CDR1 is MNHEY and CDR2 is SMNVEV (reference sequence). V lost 5 bases and J 2 bases, leaving 13 bases between the germline ends. The CDR3 nucleotides read TGTGCCAGCAGTCCCAGGGGTCTCACCTACGAGCAGTACTTC. Its protein is CASSPRGLTYEQYF.

The chain links TRBV7-9 to TRBJ2-7, with D unclear. Germline values: CDR1 SEHNR, CDR2 FQNEAQ (reference sequence). This CDR3 comprises 12 residues. Trimming took off 1 base at V and 4 bases at J, with 5 bases between the two ends. The CDR3 loop is CASSLGSYEQYF. The CDR3 nucleotides are TGTGCCAGCAGCTTAGGCTCGTACGAGCAGTACTTC.

The V gene is TRBV5-1, the J gene TRBJ2-1; no definite D call. This CDR3 spans 13 amino acids. CDR1 is SGHRS, CDR2 YFSETQ, per germline. V was cut by 2 bases and J by 6 bases, with 9 bases left in between. The CDR3 spells CASSFLVVNEQFF. CDR3 coding DNA: TGCGCCAGCAGCTTTCTGGTAGTCAATGAGCAGTTCTTC.

The DNA for the CDR3 is TGTGCCAGCAGCTTAGGCGACCAGGGGTCTCGCGGGGCTTTCTTT. This translates into CASSLGDQGSRGAFF. This sequence joins TRBV7-9 and TRBJ1-1; D may be TRBD1 (6 bases). CDR1 SEHNR and CDR2 FQNEAQ come from the germline V gene (reference sequence). This CDR3 has 15 amino acids. V was trimmed by 1 base and J by 11 bases, leaving 20 bases between them.

The chain combines TRBV19 with TRBJ2-3; D gene unclear. From germline, CDR1 is LNHDA and CDR2 SQIVND (reference sequence). V was pared by 1 base and J by 6 bases, with 8 bases between. The CDR3 length is 13 residues. The DNA of the CDR3 is TGTGCCAGTAGTATAGTATTCATGGATACGCAGTATTTT. Its translation: CASSIVFMDTQYF.

V usage is TRBV19 and J usage is TRBJ1-2; no definite D call. Germline V gene sequence: CDR1 LNHDA, CDR2 SQIVND (reference sequence). V dropped 4 bases and J dropped 5 bases, with 11 bases sitting between them. This CDR3 has 13 amino acids. The CDR3 nucleotides read TGTGCCAGTAGTAAGCACGGAAGGTATGGCTACACCTTC. Translating gives CASSKHGRYGYTF.